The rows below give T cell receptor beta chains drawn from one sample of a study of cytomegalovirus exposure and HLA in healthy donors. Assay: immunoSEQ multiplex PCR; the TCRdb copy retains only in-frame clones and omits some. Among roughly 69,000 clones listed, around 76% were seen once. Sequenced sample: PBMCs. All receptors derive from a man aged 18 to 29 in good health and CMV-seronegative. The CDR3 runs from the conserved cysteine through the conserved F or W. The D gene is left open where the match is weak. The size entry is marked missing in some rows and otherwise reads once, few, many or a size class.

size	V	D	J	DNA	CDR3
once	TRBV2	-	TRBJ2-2	TGTGCCAGCGGGAGTTCGCGGGGCGGGGAGCTGTTTTTT	CASGSSRGGELFF
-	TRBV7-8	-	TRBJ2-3	TGTGCCAGCAGCACCCAGAACAGGGAGGATACGCAGTATTTT	CASSTQNREDTQYF
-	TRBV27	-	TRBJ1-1	TGTGCCAGCAGTTTATATAGTCAGGGGGAAGCTTTCTTT	CASSLYSQGEAFF
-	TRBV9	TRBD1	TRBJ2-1	TGTGCCAGCAGCCCCAGGAAGGGACAGGGATTCAATGAGCAGTTCTTC	CASSPRKGQGFNEQFF
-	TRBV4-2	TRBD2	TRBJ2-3	TGTGCCAGCAGCCAAGACCGGGGGGGCCCAGATACGCAGTATTTT	CASSQDRGGPDTQYF
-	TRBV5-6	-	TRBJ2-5	TGTGCCAGCAGCTTGTTCGGGGTTGGGGTCCAAGAGACCCAGTACTTC	CASSLFGVGVQETQYF
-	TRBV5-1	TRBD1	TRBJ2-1	TGCGCCAGCAGCTTGGATACAGGGGCCAGCTCCTACAATGAGCAGTTCTTC	CASSLDTGASSYNEQFF
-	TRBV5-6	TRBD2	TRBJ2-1	TGTGCCAGCAGCCGGGGACTAGCGGCCTACAATGAGCAGTTCTTC	CASSRGLAAYNEQFF
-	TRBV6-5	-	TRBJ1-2	TGTGCCAGCAGACTCGACAGGAACTATGGCTACACCTTC	CASRLDRNYGYTF
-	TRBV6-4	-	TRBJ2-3	TGTGCCAGCAGTGACTCTCCGGGGGGCACAGATACGCAGTATTTT	CASSDSPGGTDTQYF
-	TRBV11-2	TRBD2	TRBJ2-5	TGTGCCAGCAGCTTAGGGAGCCTAGCGGGGGCCGGTGGGACCCAGTACTTC	CASSLGSLAGAGGTQYF
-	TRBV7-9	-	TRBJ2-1	TGTGCCAGCAGCTCAGTAGGGGGGGGTCCCTACAATGAGCAGTTCTTC	CASSSVGGGPYNEQFF
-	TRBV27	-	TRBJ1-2	TGTGCCAGCAGTTTTACGGACTCGACTGGGGTGCCCTATGGCTACACCTTC	CASSFTDSTGVPYGYTF
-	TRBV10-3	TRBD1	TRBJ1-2	TGTGCCATCAGTGAGGAAGGGGGCCGTCTATCGTCCTATGGCTACACCTTC	CAISEEGGRLSSYGYTF
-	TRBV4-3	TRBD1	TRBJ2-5	TGCGCCAGCAGCCAGGGACAGGGACTTGCAGAGACCCAGTACTTC	CASSQGQGLAETQYF
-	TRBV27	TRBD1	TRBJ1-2	TGTGCCAGCAGTTATACAGGGGCCTATGGCTACACCTTC	CASSYTGAYGYTF
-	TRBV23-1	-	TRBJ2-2	TGCGCCAGCAGTCGAGGAGCGAACACCGGGGAGCTGTTTTTT	CASSRGANTGELFF
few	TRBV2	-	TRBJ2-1	TGTGCCAGCAGTGGAGACGAGTGGCTAGCTAAGGTAGATGAGCAGTTCTTC	CASSGDEWLAKVDEQFF
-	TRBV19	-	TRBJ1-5	TGTGCCAGTAGTATAGCAAGAGGACAGTATAGCAATCAGCCCCAGCATTTT	CASSIARGQYSNQPQHF
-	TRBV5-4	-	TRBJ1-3	TGTGCCAGCAGCTTGGCGTCTGGAAACACCATATATTTT	CASSLASGNTIYF
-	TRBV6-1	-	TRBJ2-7	TGTGCCAGCAGTGGGCCGAGCTACCCGGGCGGGGAGCAGTACTTC	CASSGPSYPGGEQYF
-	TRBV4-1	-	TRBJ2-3	TGCGCCAGCAGCCAGGGGACAACGAGCACAGATACGCAGTATTTT	CASSQGTTSTDTQYF
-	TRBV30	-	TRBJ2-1	TGTGCCTGGAGACGCGTCGCTGGTGAGCAGTTCTTC	CAWRRVAGEQFF
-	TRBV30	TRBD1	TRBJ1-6	TGTGCCTGGACACTAGAAAACAGGGGGTATCGTTCACCCCTCCACTTT	CAWTLENRGYRSPLHF
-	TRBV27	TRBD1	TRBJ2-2	TGTGCCAGCAGGTCCGGACAGGCTGGAACCGGGGAGCTGTTTTTT	CASRSGQAGTGELFF
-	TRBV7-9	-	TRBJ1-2	TGTGCCAGCAGCCCACTACTTAACTATGGCTACACCTTC	CASSPLLNYGYTF
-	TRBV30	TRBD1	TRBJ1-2	TGTGCCTGGAGCGCAGTGGGACAGGGCTATGGCTACACCTTC	CAWSAVGQGYGYTF
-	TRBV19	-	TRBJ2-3	TGTGCCAGTAGTATAGCCCAGGGCACAGATACGCAGTATTTT	CASSIAQGTDTQYF
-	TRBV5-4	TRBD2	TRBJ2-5	TGTGCCAGCAGACCAGGGGGGCGGGGGGGACAAGAGACCCAGTACTTC	CASRPGGRGGQETQYF
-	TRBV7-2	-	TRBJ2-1	TGTGCCAGCAGCCCACTCGCCCATGAGCAGTTCTTC	CASSPLAHEQFF
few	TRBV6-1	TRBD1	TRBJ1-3	TGTGCCAGCATTTTAGGGGGCCTCTCTGGAAACACCATATATTTT	CASILGGLSGNTIYF
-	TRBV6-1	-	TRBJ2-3	TGTGCCAGCAGTGTAATTCGACCCAGGGCGGGCACAGATACGCAGTATTTT	CASSVIRPRAGTDTQYF
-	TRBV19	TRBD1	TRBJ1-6	TGTGCCAGTATTCCGACAGGGCGACATAATTCACCCCTCCACTTT	CASIPTGRHNSPLHF
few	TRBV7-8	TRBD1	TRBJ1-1	TGTGCCAGCAGCCGGGACAGGGTGGGCTCTGAAGCTTTCTTT	CASSRDRVGSEAFF
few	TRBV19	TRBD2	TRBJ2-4	TGTGCCACCCGCCCCCGTCTAGCGGGGATAGACATTCAGTACTTC	CATRPRLAGIDIQYF
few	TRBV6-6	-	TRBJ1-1	TGTGCCAGCAAGTTGGGGGGAGAGATAGCTGAAGCTTTCTTT	CASKLGGEIAEAFF
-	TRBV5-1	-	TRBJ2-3	TGCGCCAGCAGCTTTTCCCCTCCCGGGGGATCCACAGATACGCAGTATTTT	CASSFSPPGGSTDTQYF
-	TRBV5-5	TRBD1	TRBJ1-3	TGTGCCAGCAGCTTGGGCCAGGGGGCTAGTGGAAACACCATATATTTT	CASSLGQGASGNTIYF
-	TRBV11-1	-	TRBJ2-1	TGTGCCAGCAGCTTCGAAGGGGTCCAAGTGTTCTTC	CASSFEGVQVFF
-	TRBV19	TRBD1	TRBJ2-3	TGTGCCAGTAGACTCGGGACAGGGGGGGCAGATACGCAGTATTTT	CASRLGTGGADTQYF
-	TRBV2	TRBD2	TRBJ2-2	TGTGCCAGCAGCTCTCGAGCTAGCGGGGGGGCCCTCGGGGAGCTGTTTTTT	CASSSRASGGALGELFF
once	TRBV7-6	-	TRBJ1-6	TGTGCCAGCAGCGGGCAGCGGAATTCACCCCTCCACTTT	CASSGQRNSPLHF
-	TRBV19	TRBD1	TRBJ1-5	TGTGCCAGTAGTATAGGACAGGGCAGTGCTCAGCCCCAGCATTTT	CASSIGQGSAQPQHF
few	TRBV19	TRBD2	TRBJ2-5	TGTGCCAGTAGTATAGACCCGCCGGGGGGTTCCCAAGAGACCCAGTACTTC	CASSIDPPGGSQETQYF
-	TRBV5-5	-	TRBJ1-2	TGTGCCAGCAGCTCGGTGACAGTACCTCAGGGCTACACCTTC	CASSSVTVPQGYTF
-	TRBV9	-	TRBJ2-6	TGTGCCAGCAGCCAACTCACCCCTTCTGGGGCCAACGTCCTGACTTTC	CASSQLTPSGANVLTF
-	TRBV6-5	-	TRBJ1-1	TGTGCCAGCAGTTCGGCGGGGGGCTCCCTGTCTGAAGCTTTCTTT	CASSSAGGSLSEAFF
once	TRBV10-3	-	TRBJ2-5	TGTGCCATCAGTGAGGGGCAGAGAGAAGAGACCCAGTACTTC	CAISEGQREETQYF
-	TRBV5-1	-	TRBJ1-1	TGCGCCAGTAGTCAGGGATCGGGCACTGAAGCTTTCTTT	CASSQGSGTEAFF
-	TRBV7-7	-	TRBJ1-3	TGTGCCAGCAGCTTAGCCCCGGAGCCGCCGGAAACTGGAAACACCATATATTTT	CASSLAPEPPETGNTIYF
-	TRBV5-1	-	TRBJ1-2	TGCGCCAGCAGCTTGGACGGGGGGCTATATGGCTACACCTTC	CASSLDGGLYGYTF
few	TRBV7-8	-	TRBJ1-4	TGTGCCAGCTGTCGGAGGAAAGAAAAACTGTTTTTT	CASCRRKEKLFF
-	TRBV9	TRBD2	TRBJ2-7	TGTGCCAGCAGCGTAGTCCCCGGGTTGGGGGGGACCCCCTACGAGCAGTACTTC	CASSVVPGLGGTPYEQYF
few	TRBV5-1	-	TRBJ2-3	TGCGCCAGCAGGAGTGACAGTTCAGATACGCAGTATTTT	CASRSDSSDTQYF
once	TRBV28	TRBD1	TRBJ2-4	TGTGCCAGCAGTTTAAGAGGGGGCGGCGGAAACATTCAGTACTTC	CASSLRGGGGNIQYF
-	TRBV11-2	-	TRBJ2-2	TGTGCCAGCAGCGGAGGGGCAGGGTGGACCGGGGAGCTGTTTTTT	CASSGGAGWTGELFF